The present T cell receptor (beta chain) was sequenced within a study of breast tumors, draining lymph nodes, adjacent tissues. The study, taken as a whole, reports: Tumor T cell lymph node origin was a supported hypothesis, not proven. Data fit most tumor T cells coming from lymph node, expanding in tumor. Tumor repertoires ranked between lymph nodes and nontumor tissue in diversity, with V and J gene preferences.

MiXCR, applied by TCRdb to the multiplex PCR reads, yields one record per CDR3 protein. The table shows some 22,000 distinct CDR3 sequences, with about 41% occurring only once. This CDR3 has 14 residues. Germline CDR1 and CDR2: DFQATT and SNEGSKA (reference sequence). V was clipped by 0 bases and J by 0 bases; unmatched bases: 1. This clonotype was detected only a few times. What it recognizes is unknown. Material: breast tumor tissue. This chain joins TRBV20-1 and TRBJ1-2; the match to TRBD1 covers 7 bases. The sequence came from a female donor with breast cancer. Some clones in this sample may be carry-over from other donors' samples. This CDR3 is CSARDGQANYGYTF. CDR3 nucleotides: TGCAGTGCTAGAGATGGACAGGCTAACTATGGCTACACCTTC.